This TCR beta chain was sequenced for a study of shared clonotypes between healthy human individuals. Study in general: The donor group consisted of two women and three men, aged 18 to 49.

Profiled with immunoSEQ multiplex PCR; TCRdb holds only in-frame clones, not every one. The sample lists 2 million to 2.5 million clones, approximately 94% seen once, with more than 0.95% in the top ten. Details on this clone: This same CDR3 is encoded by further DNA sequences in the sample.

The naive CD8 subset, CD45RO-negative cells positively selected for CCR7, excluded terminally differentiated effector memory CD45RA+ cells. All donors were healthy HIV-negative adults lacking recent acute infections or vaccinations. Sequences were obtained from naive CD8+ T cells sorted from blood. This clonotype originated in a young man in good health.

The CDR3 here is CASSLASGSTDTQYF. The CDR3 bases are TGTGCCAGCAGTTTGGCTAGCGGGAGCACAGATACGCAGTATTTT. The chain employs TRBV27 and TRBJ2-3, with TRBD2 matching over 8 bases. The V gene end was trimmed by 3 bases and the J gene end by 0 bases; junction bases not matched to a gene: 2. Germline CDR1 reads MNHEY; CDR2 reads SMNVEV (reference sequence). The CDR3 covers 15 residues.